This T cell receptor beta chain was documented in a study of blood T cell repertoires in COVID-19. Overall study context: The cDNA or gDNA used as material had been derived from T cells, B-cell-depleted T cells, or PBMCs.

The CDR3 length is 14 residues. Germline V gene lookup returns CDR1 MNHEY and CDR2 SMNVEV (reference sequence). Deletions cut 2 bases from V and 11 bases from J, with 15 bases between. The table came from immunoSEQ multiplex PCR; TCRdb's copy has only in-frame clones and leaves some out. The table includes about 100,000 clones, around 90% detected once. The sample holds one count of this clone. The clonotype originates from a human donor with active COVID-19. The donor label of this sample is uncertain. This chain connects TRBV27 to TRBJ1-4; possibly TRBD1 for D (5 bases). Sequenced sample: peripheral blood. The CDR3 loop is CASSLGGSEWKLFF. The CDR3 bases are TGTGCCAGCAGTTTAGGGGGGTCAGAATGGAAACTGTTTTTT.